This T cell receptor (beta chain) was retrieved from a study of blood T cell repertoires in COVID-19. Germline values: CDR1 LNHDA, CDR2 SQIVND (reference sequence). The V end lost 5 bases, the J end lost 0 bases, and 11 bases lay between the germline ends. This CDR3 region has 15 residues. TCRdb keeps only in-frame clones here, not all; method: immunoSEQ multiplex PCR. Among about 140,000 clones listed, roughly 89% were seen once. This TCR was sampled from a middle-aged woman with acute or convalescent COVID-19. The chain couples TRBV19 to TRBJ1-5, with D possibly matching TRBD1 (6 bases). The sequencing sample was made of peripheral blood. This CDR3 is CASSARDTSNQPQHF. CDR3 nucleotides: TGTGCCAGTAGTGCCCGGGACACTAGCAATCAGCCCCAGCATTTT.